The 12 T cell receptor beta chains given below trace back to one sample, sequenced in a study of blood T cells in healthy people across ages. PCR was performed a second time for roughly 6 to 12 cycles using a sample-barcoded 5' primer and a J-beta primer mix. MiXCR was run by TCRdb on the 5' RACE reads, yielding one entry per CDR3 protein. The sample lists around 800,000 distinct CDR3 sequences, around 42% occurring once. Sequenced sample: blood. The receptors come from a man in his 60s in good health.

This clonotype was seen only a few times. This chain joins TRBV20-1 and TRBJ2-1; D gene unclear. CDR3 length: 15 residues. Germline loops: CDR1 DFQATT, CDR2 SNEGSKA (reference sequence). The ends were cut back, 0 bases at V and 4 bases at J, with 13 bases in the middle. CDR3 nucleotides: TGCAGTGCTAGAGACGATCTGGGGTTATACAATGAGCAGTTCTTC. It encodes CSARDDLGLYNEQFF.

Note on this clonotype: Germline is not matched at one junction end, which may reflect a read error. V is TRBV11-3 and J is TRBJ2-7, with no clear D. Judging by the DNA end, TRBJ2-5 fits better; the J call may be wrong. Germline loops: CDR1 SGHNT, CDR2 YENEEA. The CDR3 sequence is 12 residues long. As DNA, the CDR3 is TGTGCCAACAGCTTAGAGCAAGAGACCCAGTACTTC. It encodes CANSLEQETQYF.

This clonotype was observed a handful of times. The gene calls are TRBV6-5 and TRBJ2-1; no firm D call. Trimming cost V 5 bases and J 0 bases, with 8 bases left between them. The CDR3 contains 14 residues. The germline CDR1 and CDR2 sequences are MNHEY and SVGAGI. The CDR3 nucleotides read TGTGCCAGCAGTAGTCCGAGCTCCTACAATGAGCAGTTCTTC. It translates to CASSSPSSYNEQFF.

The CDR3 sequence is CAIGRDSYNEQFF. As DNA, the CDR3 is TGTGCCATCGGACGGGACTCCTACAATGAGCAGTTCTTC. This chain connects TRBV2 to TRBJ2-1, with D perhaps matching TRBD2 (5 bases). The CDR3 is 13 amino acids. With 10 bases removed from V and 0 bases from J, the gap between germline ends came to 10 bases. The germline gives CDR1 SNHLY, CDR2 FYNNEI.

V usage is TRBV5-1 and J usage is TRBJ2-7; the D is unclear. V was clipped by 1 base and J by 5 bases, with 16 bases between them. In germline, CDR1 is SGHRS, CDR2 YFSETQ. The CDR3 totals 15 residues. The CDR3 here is CASSLPGSGIHEQYF. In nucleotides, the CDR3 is TGCGCCAGCAGCTTGCCCGGCTCCGGAATCCACGAGCAGTACTTC.

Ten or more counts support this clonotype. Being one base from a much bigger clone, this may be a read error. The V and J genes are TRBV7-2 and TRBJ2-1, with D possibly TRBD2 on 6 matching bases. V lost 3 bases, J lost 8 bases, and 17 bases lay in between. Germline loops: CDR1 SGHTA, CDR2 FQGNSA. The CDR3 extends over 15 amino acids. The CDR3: CASSFAGQAVHEQFF. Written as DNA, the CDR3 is TGTGCCAGCAGCTTTGCGGGGCAAGCAGTCCATGAGCAGTTCTTC.

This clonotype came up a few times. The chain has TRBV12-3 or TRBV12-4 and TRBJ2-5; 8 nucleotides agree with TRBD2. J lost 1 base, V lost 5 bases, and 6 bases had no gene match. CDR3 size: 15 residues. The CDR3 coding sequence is TGTGCCAGCAGTACCATAGCGGGGACCCAAGAGACCCAGTACTTC. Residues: CASSTIAGTQETQYF.

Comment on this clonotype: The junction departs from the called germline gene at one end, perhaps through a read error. CDR3 region: CCARQGFMRSSYEQYF. CDR3 DNA: TGCTGTGCTAGACAGGGGTTCATGAGATCATCCTACGAGCAGTACTTC. The chain is built from TRBV20-1 and TRBJ2-7, with 8 bases lining up with TRBD1. CDR1 is DFQATT, CDR2 SNEGSKA, per germline (reference sequence). This CDR3 comprises 16 residues.

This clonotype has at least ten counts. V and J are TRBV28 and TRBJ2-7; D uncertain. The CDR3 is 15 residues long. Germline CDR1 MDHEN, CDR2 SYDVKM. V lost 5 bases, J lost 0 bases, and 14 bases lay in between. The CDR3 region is CASSNSRTYSYEQYF. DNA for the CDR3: TGTGCCAGCAGTAATTCTAGGACCTACTCCTACGAGCAGTACTTC.

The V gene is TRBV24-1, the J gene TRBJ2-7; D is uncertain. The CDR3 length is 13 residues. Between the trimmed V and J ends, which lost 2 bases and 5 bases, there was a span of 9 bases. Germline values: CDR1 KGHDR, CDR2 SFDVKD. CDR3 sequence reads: CATSDWISDEQYF. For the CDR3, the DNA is TGTGCCACCAGTGATTGGATCAGCGACGAGCAGTACTTC.

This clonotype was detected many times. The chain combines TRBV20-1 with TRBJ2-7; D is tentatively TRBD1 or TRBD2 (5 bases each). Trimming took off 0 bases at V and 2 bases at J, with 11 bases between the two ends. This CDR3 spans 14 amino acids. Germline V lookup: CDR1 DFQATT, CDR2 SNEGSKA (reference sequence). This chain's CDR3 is CSARDLGETYEQYF. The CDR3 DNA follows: TGCAGTGCTAGAGATCTAGGGGAGACCTACGAGCAGTACTTC.

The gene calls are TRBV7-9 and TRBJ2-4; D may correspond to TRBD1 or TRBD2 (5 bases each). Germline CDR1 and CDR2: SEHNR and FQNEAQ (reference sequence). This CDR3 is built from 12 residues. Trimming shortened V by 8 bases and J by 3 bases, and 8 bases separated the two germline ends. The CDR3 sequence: CASGDHKNIQYF. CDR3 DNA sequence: TGTGCCAGCGGGGACCACAAAAACATTCAGTACTTC.